This is a list of T cell receptor beta chains from one sample in a study of blood T cell repertoires in COVID-19. The data were produced by immunoSEQ multiplex PCR, yet TCRdb's version contains in-frame clones alone and is incomplete. There are 40,000 to 65,000 clones in the sample; over 70% occur only once, and around 14% lies in the top ten. The specimen was peripheral blood. Receptors originate from a human donor with active or convalescent COVID-19. The donor label of this sample is uncertain. The CDR3 runs from the conserved cysteine through the conserved F or W. Each record gives: CDR3 protein, CDR3 DNA, D gene, V gene, J gene, clone size. D genes are given only for firm matches. Not every row has a clone size; where given, it reads once, few, many or a size class.

CDR3: CASSLDRYNEQFF
DNA: TGTGCCAGCAGTCTCGACAGATACAATGAGCAGTTCTTC
D: .
V: TRBV12-3/TRBV12-4
J: TRBJ2-1
size: few

CDR3: CASSFGQGNGNEQFF
DNA: TGTGCCAGCAGCTTCGGACAGGGGAATGGGAATGAGCAGTTCTTC
D: TRBD1
V: TRBV7-9
J: TRBJ2-1
size: many

CDR3: CASSGRQTGSSYEQYF
DNA: TGTGCCAGTAGTGGACGCCAGACAGGGAGCTCCTACGAGCAGTACTTC
D: TRBD1
V: TRBV19
J: TRBJ2-7
size: .

CDR3: CASSPSGVHYNEQFF
DNA: TGTGCCAGCAGCCCGTCGGGGGTGCACTACAATGAGCAGTTCTTC
D: .
V: TRBV7-6
J: TRBJ2-1
size: .

CDR3: CASSLEQGVGKLFF
DNA: TGCGCCAGCAGCTTGGAACAGGGAGTTGGAAAACTGTTTTTT
D: .
V: TRBV5-1
J: TRBJ1-4
size: .

CDR3: CATSRDIGRHSGNTIYF
DNA: TGTGCCACCAGCAGAGATATAGGCAGGCACTCTGGAAACACCATATATTTT
D: .
V: TRBV15
J: TRBJ1-3
size: few

CDR3: CASSPGLAGAGTYNEQFF
DNA: TGTGCCAGCAGCCCAGGACTAGCGGGGGCCGGGACCTACAATGAGCAGTTCTTC
D: TRBD2
V: TRBV7-3
J: TRBJ2-1
size: .

CDR3: CASSRDPGGYEQYF
DNA: TGTGCCAGCAGCCGGGACCCGGGGGGCTACGAGCAGTACTTC
D: TRBD2
V: TRBV4-2
J: TRBJ2-7
size: .

CDR3: CASSVGGLGEKLFF
DNA: TGTGCCAGCAGCGTAGGGGGCTTAGGAGAAAAACTGTTTTTT
D: .
V: TRBV9
J: TRBJ1-4
size: .

CDR3: CASSWPQGRYTF
DNA: TGTGCCAGCAGTTGGCCACAGGGGCGCTACACCTTC
D: TRBD1
V: TRBV6-2/TRBV6-3
J: TRBJ1-2
size: .

CDR3: CASSSWGRGPSGNTIYF
DNA: TGTGCCAGCAGCTCTTGGGGCAGGGGACCCTCTGGAAACACCATATATTTT
D: .
V: TRBV9
J: TRBJ1-3
size: .

CDR3: CATSAPLGENYNEQFF
DNA: TGTGCCACCAGTGCCCCCTTGGGCGAGAACTACAATGAGCAGTTCTTC
D: .
V: TRBV24-1
J: TRBJ2-1
size: once

CDR3: CASSPDTANYGYTF
DNA: TGTGCCAGCAGTCCCGACACGGCTAACTATGGCTACACCTTC
D: .
V: TRBV6-4
J: TRBJ1-2
size: .

CDR3: CASSLEGTGFLNTGELFF
DNA: TGCGCCAGCAGCTTGGAAGGGACAGGGTTTTTGAACACCGGGGAGCTGTTTTTT
D: TRBD1
V: TRBV5-1
J: TRBJ2-2
size: .

CDR3: CASSQGTSSYEQYF
DNA: TGTGCCAGCAGCCAAGGGACTAGCTCCTACGAGCAGTACTTC
D: TRBD2
V: TRBV3-1/TRBV3-2
J: TRBJ2-7
size: few

CDR3: CASSQERYQETQYF
DNA: TGTGCCAGCAGCCAAGAGCGGTACCAAGAGACCCAGTACTTC
D: .
V: TRBV4-2
J: TRBJ2-5
size: once

CDR3: CASSPLSGGSSYEQYF
DNA: TGTGCCAGCAGCCCACTCTCGGGCGGGAGCTCCTACGAGCAGTACTTC
D: TRBD2
V: TRBV7-9
J: TRBJ2-7
size: .

CDR3: CASSIPGWGYTF
DNA: TGTGCCAGTAGTATTCCGGGGTGGGGCTACACCTTC
D: .
V: TRBV19
J: TRBJ1-2
size: .

CDR3: CASSRGQGNSAIYF
DNA: TGTGCCAGCAGCAGGGGACAGGGTAATTCAGCCATATATTTT
D: TRBD1
V: TRBV5-6
J: TRBJ1-3
size: .

CDR3: CASTLRGETQYF
DNA: TGTGCCAGCACGTTGCGGGGGGAGACCCAGTACTTC
D: TRBD2
V: TRBV7-2
J: TRBJ2-5
size: .

CDR3: CASSRGSSGNTIYF
DNA: TGTGCCAGTAGTCGGGGGTCCTCTGGAAACACCATATATTTT
D: .
V: TRBV19
J: TRBJ1-3
size: few

CDR3: CATGDLTGSWEF
DNA: TGTGCCACCGGGGACCTTACAGGGTCTTGGGAATTC
D: .
V: TRBV19
J: TRBJ1-2
size: .

CDR3: CASSLVGSSSYNEQFF
DNA: TGCGCCAGCAGCTTGGTCGGGTCTAGCTCCTACAATGAGCAGTTCTTC
D: .
V: TRBV5-1
J: TRBJ2-1
size: .

CDR3: CASSSPTTNTGREQFF
DNA: TGCGCCAGCAGCTCCCCGACGACTAATACCGGGCGTGAGCAGTTCTTC
D: .
V: TRBV5-1
J: TRBJ2-1
size: .

CDR3: CASSLGQGGNTEAFF
DNA: TGCGCCAGCAGCCTGGGACAGGGGGGGAACACTGAAGCTTTCTTT
D: TRBD1
V: TRBV4-1
J: TRBJ1-1
size: .

CDR3: CASSHPETQYF
DNA: TGTGCCAGCAGCCATCCGGAGACCCAGTACTTC
D: .
V: TRBV3-1/TRBV3-2
J: TRBJ2-5
size: .

CDR3: CATSDRGTGNYEQYF
DNA: TGTGCCACCAGTGACCGCGGGACAGGAAACTACGAGCAGTACTTC
D: TRBD1
V: TRBV24-1
J: TRBJ2-7
size: once

CDR3: CASSELQGRPSDEQFF
DNA: TGTGCCAGCAGTGAGTTACAGGGAAGGCCCTCAGATGAGCAGTTCTTC
D: .
V: TRBV6-1
J: TRBJ2-1
size: .

CDR3: CASSLQGQGANGYTF
DNA: TGTGCCAGCAGCTTGCAAGGTCAGGGGGCGAATGGCTACACCTTC
D: TRBD1
V: TRBV6-5
J: TRBJ1-2
size: .

CDR3: CASSWTSGTYNEQFF
DNA: TGTGCCAGCAGTTGGACTAGCGGGACCTACAATGAGCAGTTCTTC
D: TRBD2
V: TRBV6-4
J: TRBJ2-1
size: .

CDR3: CASFQPSGSGTDTQYF
DNA: TGCGCCAGCTTTCAGCCGTCAGGATCGGGCACAGATACGCAGTATTTT
D: .
V: TRBV5-1
J: TRBJ2-3
size: few

CDR3: CASSPASSGSIIWETQYF
DNA: TGTGCCAGCTCACCAGCTTCTAGCGGGAGTATCATATGGGAGACCCAGTACTTC
D: TRBD2
V: TRBV18
J: TRBJ2-5
size: few

CDR3: CASSLGGSGYAYNEQFF
DNA: TGTGCCAGCAGCTTAGGCGGTAGCGGCTATGCCTACAATGAGCAGTTCTTC
D: .
V: TRBV7-2
J: TRBJ2-1
size: few

CDR3: CASSPLGLLSYEQYF
DNA: TGTGCCAGCAGTCCCCTCGGACTCCTCTCCTACGAGCAGTACTTC
D: .
V: TRBV27
J: TRBJ2-7
size: .

CDR3: CAILGRDRGPGGYTF
DNA: TGTGCCATCCTCGGGAGGGACAGGGGGCCCGGAGGCTACACCTTC
D: TRBD1
V: TRBV10-3
J: TRBJ1-2
size: few

CDR3: CSVVGQGVQETQYF
DNA: TGCAGCGTTGTGGGACAGGGTGTGCAAGAGACCCAGTACTTC
D: TRBD1
V: TRBV29-1
J: TRBJ2-5
size: .

CDR3: CASSLARVKTQYF
DNA: TGTGCCAGCAGCTTGGCCCGGGTAAAGACCCAGTACTTC
D: .
V: TRBV5-6
J: TRBJ2-5
size: many

CDR3: CASSVALAGEKQYF
DNA: TGTGCCAGCAGCGTAGCTCTAGCGGGAGAGAAGCAGTACTTC
D: TRBD2
V: TRBV9
J: TRBJ2-7
size: .

CDR3: CASSYSNREETQYF
DNA: TGTGCCAGCAGTTACTCGAACAGGGAAGAGACCCAGTACTTC
D: .
V: TRBV6-6
J: TRBJ2-5
size: .

CDR3: CASSIFTSQGALNGYTF
DNA: TGTGCCAGTAGTATTTTTACCTCACAGGGGGCTTTGAATGGCTACACCTTC
D: TRBD1
V: TRBV19
J: TRBJ1-2
size: once

CDR3: CASSFTGVNYGYTF
DNA: TGTGCCAGCAGCTTTACAGGGGTTAACTATGGCTACACCTTC
D: TRBD1
V: TRBV7-9
J: TRBJ1-2
size: .

CDR3: CASSLSPGLAGERNEQFF
DNA: TGTGCCAGCAGTTTATCCCCGGGACTAGCGGGAGAGAGAAATGAGCAGTTCTTC
D: TRBD2
V: TRBV27
J: TRBJ2-1
size: .

CDR3: CAWGRSAAGELFF
DNA: TGTGCCTGGGGGCGGTCGGCGGCCGGGGAGCTGTTTTTT
D: .
V: TRBV30
J: TRBJ2-2
size: .

CDR3: CASSQTTSSYQETQYF
DNA: TGCGCCAGCAGCCAGACGACTAGCAGTTACCAAGAGACCCAGTACTTC
D: TRBD2
V: TRBV4-3
J: TRBJ2-5
size: .

CDR3: CASSTGQGSYGYTF
DNA: TGTGCCAGTAGTACCGGACAGGGGAGCTATGGCTACACCTTC
D: TRBD1
V: TRBV19
J: TRBJ1-2
size: once

CDR3: CASSNFSGTLYEQYF
DNA: TGTGCCAGCAGTAATTTTAGCGGGACCCTCTACGAGCAGTACTTC
D: TRBD2
V: TRBV6-2/TRBV6-3
J: TRBJ2-7
size: .

CDR3: CASRFSGTGRFIATDTQYF
DNA: TGTGCCAGCAGATTCTCCGGGACAGGAAGGTTCATTGCCACAGATACGCAGTATTTT
D: TRBD1
V: TRBV27
J: TRBJ2-3
size: few

CDR3: CASSQDPGMGGYTF
DNA: TGTGCCAGCAGCCAAGATCCAGGGATGGGTGGCTACACCTTC
D: .
V: TRBV3-1/TRBV3-2
J: TRBJ1-2
size: .

CDR3: CASETGGAGGEKLFF
DNA: TGTGCCAGCGAAACAGGGGGCGCGGGCGGTGAAAAACTGTTTTTT
D: TRBD1
V: TRBV19
J: TRBJ1-4
size: .

CDR3: CASSQSGQGALGYTF
DNA: TGCGCCAGCAGTCAATCGGGACAGGGGGCGCTTGGCTACACCTTC
D: TRBD1
V: TRBV23-1
J: TRBJ1-2
size: .

CDR3: CASSLSRDYYEKLFF
DNA: TGTGCCAGCAGTTTATCCCGGGACTACTATGAAAAACTGTTTTTT
D: .
V: TRBV27
J: TRBJ1-4
size: .

CDR3: CASSQAGTGELFF
DNA: TGCGCCAGCAGCCAAGCCGGGACCGGGGAGCTGTTTTTT
D: .
V: TRBV4-3
J: TRBJ2-2
size: .

CDR3: CASSLGGPSGTQYF
DNA: TGTGCCAGCAGTCTCGGAGGGCCCTCTGGGACCCAGTACTTC
D: .
V: TRBV28
J: TRBJ2-5
size: .